This TCR beta chain was captured by sequencing in a study of T cell responses to AZD1222 COVID-19 vaccine. Sequenced by immunoSEQ multiplex PCR; TCRdb stores in-frame clones only, minus some. The sample lists about 89,000 clones, just over 90% occurring once. This clone appeared a single time. As yet, its antigen is unknown. Study-level results: At baseline, seropositivity was found in only six or seven AZD1222 recipients.

Germline V gives CDR1 SGHRS, CDR2 YFSETQ. Trimming left V 3 bases short and J 6 bases short, with 11 bases between. The CDR3 spans 13 residues. The chain recombines TRBV5-1 with TRBJ2-3, with D unresolved. This sequence was found in an adult who received the AZD1222 COVID-19 vaccine. The specimen comprised peripheral blood, sampled 28 days after the second AZD1222 dose. The CDR3 here is CASSSDLGDTQYF. CDR3 bases: TGCGCCAGCAGCTCGGATCTAGGGGATACGCAGTATTTT.